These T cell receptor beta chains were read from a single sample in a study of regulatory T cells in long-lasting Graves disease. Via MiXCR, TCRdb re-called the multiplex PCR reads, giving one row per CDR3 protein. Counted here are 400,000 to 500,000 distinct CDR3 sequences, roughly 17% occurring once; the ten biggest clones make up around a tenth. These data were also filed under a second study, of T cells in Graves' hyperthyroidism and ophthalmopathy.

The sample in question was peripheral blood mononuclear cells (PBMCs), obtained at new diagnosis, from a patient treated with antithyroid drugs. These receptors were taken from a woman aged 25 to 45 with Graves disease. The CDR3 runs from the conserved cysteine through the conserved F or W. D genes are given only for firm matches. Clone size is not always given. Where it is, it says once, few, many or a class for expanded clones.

CDR3 DNA: TGTGCCACCAGCAGAGATCGCAGGGACGGTTACCGCAATCAGCCCCAGCATTTT; CDR3 protein: CATSRDRRDGYRNQPQHF; CDR3 length: 18; clone size: many; V gene: TRBV15; D gene: NA; J gene: TRBJ1-5
CDR3 DNA: TGTGCCAGCATCACCGACGGTAGCAAAATAAAAAAAAACATTCAGTACTTC; CDR3 protein: CASITDGSKIKKNIQYF; CDR3 length: 17; clone size: NA; V gene: TRBV6-1; D gene: NA; J gene: TRBJ2-4
CDR3 DNA: TGCAGCGGTGGGGGGTACGGGGACAATGAGCAGTTCTTC; CDR3 protein: CSGGGYGDNEQFF; CDR3 length: 13; clone size: once; V gene: TRBV29-1; D gene: NA; J gene: TRBJ2-1
CDR3 DNA: TGTGCCAGCTCACCTGAAGACAGAACCTACAATGAGCAGTTCTTC; CDR3 protein: CASSPEDRTYNEQFF; CDR3 length: 15; clone size: few; V gene: TRBV18; D gene: NA; J gene: TRBJ2-1
CDR3 DNA: TGTGCCAGCAGTTCAGGGGGCATTAGCAATCAGCCCCAGCATTTT; CDR3 protein: CASSSGGISNQPQHF; CDR3 length: 15; clone size: few; V gene: TRBV28; D gene: TRBD1; J gene: TRBJ1-5
CDR3 DNA: TGTGCCAGCAGTGAAAAGGCAGGAATGAACACTGAAGCTTTCTTT; CDR3 protein: CASSEKAGMNTEAFF; CDR3 length: 15; clone size: many; V gene: TRBV6-2/TRBV6-3; D gene: NA; J gene: TRBJ1-1
CDR3 DNA: TGCGCCAGCAGTGCCGGCCTAGGGGGCAACGCTGAAGCTTTCTTT; CDR3 protein: CASSAGLGGNAEAFF; CDR3 length: 15; clone size: many; V gene: TRBV6-1; D gene: TRBD1; J gene: TRBJ1-1
CDR3 DNA: TGTGCCAGCAGCAAACTAGCGGGACTCTCCGGGGAGCTGTTTTTT; CDR3 protein: CASSKLAGLSGELFF; CDR3 length: 15; clone size: many; V gene: TRBV12-3/TRBV12-4; D gene: TRBD2; J gene: TRBJ2-2
CDR3 DNA: TGTGCCTGGAGTCGCCCCTTAGGCGAGCAGTACTTC; CDR3 protein: CAWSRPLGEQYF; CDR3 length: 12; clone size: NA; V gene: TRBV30; D gene: NA; J gene: TRBJ2-7
CDR3 DNA: TGTGCCAGTAGTACTCCCCCGGGGAGGACTAGCGGGAACACCGGGGAGCTGTTTTTT; CDR3 protein: CASSTPPGRTSGNTGELFF; CDR3 length: 19; clone size: many; V gene: TRBV19; D gene: TRBD2; J gene: TRBJ2-2
CDR3 DNA: TGTGCCAGCAGTCTTTCTAGGTGGGATGAAAAACTGTTTTTT; CDR3 protein: CASSLSRWDEKLFF; CDR3 length: 14; clone size: few; V gene: TRBV12-3/TRBV12-4; D gene: NA; J gene: TRBJ1-4
CDR3 DNA: TGTGCCAGCAACCTACAGCCCTCTGGAAACACCATATATTTT; CDR3 protein: CASNLQPSGNTIYF; CDR3 length: 14; clone size: few; V gene: TRBV6-1; D gene: NA; J gene: TRBJ1-3
CDR3 DNA: TGTGCCAGCAGCCAAAATCAAGGGGGCACTAACTATGGCTACACCTTC; CDR3 protein: CASSQNQGGTNYGYTF; CDR3 length: 16; clone size: few; V gene: TRBV4-2; D gene: TRBD1; J gene: TRBJ1-2
CDR3 DNA: TGTGCCAGCAGTGGGGGGTCGAGGAGGTCCGTGAGCTCCTACGAGCAGTACTTC; CDR3 protein: CASSGGSRRSVSSYEQYF; CDR3 length: 18; clone size: many; V gene: TRBV6-1; D gene: NA; J gene: TRBJ2-7
CDR3 DNA: TGTGCCAGCAGCCCAAAGTCAGGTCCCGAGCAGTACTTC; CDR3 protein: CASSPKSGPEQYF; CDR3 length: 13; clone size: many; V gene: TRBV7-9; D gene: NA; J gene: TRBJ2-7
CDR3 DNA: TGCAGTGCTCCCGGAGACAGGGGCCTGTACTATGGCTACACCTTC; CDR3 protein: CSAPGDRGLYYGYTF; CDR3 length: 15; clone size: many; V gene: TRBV20-1; D gene: TRBD1; J gene: TRBJ1-2
CDR3 DNA: TGTGCCAGCAGCTCGACAGGGGGGGACACCGGGGAGCTGTTTTTT; CDR3 protein: CASSSTGGDTGELFF; CDR3 length: 15; clone size: NA; V gene: TRBV7-9; D gene: TRBD1; J gene: TRBJ2-2
CDR3 DNA: TGTGCCAGCAGTGTCACAGGTTACATGAACACTGAAGCTTTCTTT; CDR3 protein: CASSVTGYMNTEAFF; CDR3 length: 15; clone size: many; V gene: TRBV2; D gene: NA; J gene: TRBJ1-1
CDR3 DNA: TGCAGTGCCCACCCAGGGGACGCTAACTATGGCTACACCTTC; CDR3 protein: CSAHPGDANYGYTF; CDR3 length: 14; clone size: many; V gene: TRBV20-1; D gene: NA; J gene: TRBJ1-2
CDR3 DNA: TGTGCCAGCAGCTTAGTGACAGGGGTTAATTCACCCCTCCACTTT; CDR3 protein: CASSLVTGVNSPLHF; CDR3 length: 15; clone size: NA; V gene: TRBV11-2; D gene: TRBD1; J gene: TRBJ1-6
CDR3 DNA: TGTGCCAGCAGAGGACTAGCGCATAGCTCCTACAATGAGCAGTTCTTC; CDR3 protein: CASRGLAHSSYNEQFF; CDR3 length: 16; clone size: once; V gene: TRBV6-2/TRBV6-3; D gene: TRBD2; J gene: TRBJ2-1
CDR3 DNA: TGTGCCACTCAGGGGTCGGCGGGAGGGAACTACGAGCAGTACTTC; CDR3 protein: CATQGSAGGNYEQYF; CDR3 length: 15; clone size: many; V gene: TRBV28; D gene: TRBD2; J gene: TRBJ2-7
CDR3 DNA: TGCGCCAGTAGTTCGACAGGGATCAACACTGAAGCTTTCTTT; CDR3 protein: CASSSTGINTEAFF; CDR3 length: 14; clone size: many; V gene: TRBV10-2; D gene: TRBD1; J gene: TRBJ1-1
CDR3 DNA: TGTGCCAGCAGTTACTCTACTAGCGGGAGGGCCGGTTACGAGCAGTACTTC; CDR3 protein: CASSYSTSGRAGYEQYF; CDR3 length: 17; clone size: many; V gene: TRBV6-5; D gene: TRBD2; J gene: TRBJ2-7
CDR3 DNA: TGTGCCAGCAGCGACAGGGAAGGCACCGGGGAGCTGTTTTTT; CDR3 protein: CASSDREGTGELFF; CDR3 length: 14; clone size: NA; V gene: TRBV5-5; D gene: TRBD1; J gene: TRBJ2-2
CDR3 DNA: TGTGCCAGCAGCTTAGGGACACTCTCCCCCTACGAGCAGTACTTC; CDR3 protein: CASSLGTLSPYEQYF; CDR3 length: 15; clone size: many; V gene: TRBV7-2; D gene: NA; J gene: TRBJ2-7
CDR3 DNA: TGTGCCAGCAGTTCCGGCAGATACGAGCAGTACTTC; CDR3 protein: CASSSGRYEQYF; CDR3 length: 12; clone size: many; V gene: TRBV28; D gene: NA; J gene: TRBJ2-7
CDR3 DNA: TGTGCCAGCAGCGTACTGGCTAGCGGGTTGTTAGATACGCAGTATTTT; CDR3 protein: CASSVLASGLLDTQYF; CDR3 length: 16; clone size: many; V gene: TRBV9; D gene: TRBD2; J gene: TRBJ2-3
CDR3 DNA: TGTGCCAGCAGCTCTATAGCGGGATCCTACAATGAGCAGTTCTTC; CDR3 protein: CASSSIAGSYNEQFF; CDR3 length: 15; clone size: many; V gene: TRBV11-2; D gene: TRBD2; J gene: TRBJ2-1
CDR3 DNA: TGTGCCAGCAGTTACAAGGTGGCAGGGACCAGTCGGGAGACCCAGTACTTC; CDR3 protein: CASSYKVAGTSRETQYF; CDR3 length: 17; clone size: many; V gene: TRBV6-2/TRBV6-3; D gene: NA; J gene: TRBJ2-5
CDR3 DNA: TGTGCCAGCAGTCCAGGGACAGCCTTTAATGAGCAGTTCTTC; CDR3 protein: CASSPGTAFNEQFF; CDR3 length: 14; clone size: many; V gene: TRBV6-1; D gene: TRBD1; J gene: TRBJ2-1
CDR3 DNA: TGTGCCAGCAGCTTGGGGCCAGGAACCACCGGGGAGCTGTTTTTT; CDR3 protein: CASSLGPGTTGELFF; CDR3 length: 15; clone size: many; V gene: TRBV5-5; D gene: NA; J gene: TRBJ2-2
CDR3 DNA: TGTGCCAGCAGCTTGGGTTGGAAGGTTCACGATACGCAGTATTTT; CDR3 protein: CASSLGWKVHDTQYF; CDR3 length: 15; clone size: many; V gene: TRBV7-2; D gene: NA; J gene: TRBJ2-3
CDR3 DNA: TGCAGCGTTGAAGAAGGGGCTGAAGGAGCTTTCTTT; CDR3 protein: CSVEEGAEGAFF; CDR3 length: 12; clone size: NA; V gene: TRBV29-1; D gene: NA; J gene: TRBJ1-1
CDR3 DNA: TGTGCCAGCAGCTTAGCGGGGGGGCAGGGAGGAATCGGGGAGCTGTTTTTT; CDR3 protein: CASSLAGGQGGIGELFF; CDR3 length: 17; clone size: many; V gene: TRBV11-2; D gene: TRBD2; J gene: TRBJ2-2
CDR3 DNA: TGTGCCAGCAGAGATAGCGGGAGGGCCGATGGCACAGATACGCAGTATTTT; CDR3 protein: CASRDSGRADGTDTQYF; CDR3 length: 17; clone size: NA; V gene: TRBV6-2/TRBV6-3; D gene: TRBD2; J gene: TRBJ2-3
CDR3 DNA: TGCGCCAGCAGCCCGGCGGCGGTAGCGGGACGCACCGGGGAGCTGTTTTTT; CDR3 protein: CASSPAAVAGRTGELFF; CDR3 length: 17; clone size: few; V gene: TRBV5-1; D gene: TRBD2; J gene: TRBJ2-2
CDR3 DNA: TGCGCCAGCAGCTTGACGAACGGGAGATCGGTGGAGACCCAGTACTTC; CDR3 protein: CASSLTNGRSVETQYF; CDR3 length: 16; clone size: NA; V gene: TRBV5-1; D gene: NA; J gene: TRBJ2-5
CDR3 DNA: TGTGCCAGCAGTTTACTTCCTAGCGGGGCCGCAAATGAGCAGTTCTTC; CDR3 protein: CASSLLPSGAANEQFF; CDR3 length: 16; clone size: NA; V gene: TRBV12-3/TRBV12-4; D gene: TRBD2; J gene: TRBJ2-1
CDR3 DNA: TGTGCCAGCAGGTCGACGGATTCTAACTATGGCTACACCTTC; CDR3 protein: CASRSTDSNYGYTF; CDR3 length: 14; clone size: NA; V gene: TRBV6-1; D gene: NA; J gene: TRBJ1-2
CDR3 DNA: TGTGCCAGCAGTCGTGAAAAGAACACTGAAGCTTTCTTT; CDR3 protein: CASSREKNTEAFF; CDR3 length: 13; clone size: many; V gene: TRBV6-1; D gene: NA; J gene: TRBJ1-1
CDR3 DNA: TGTGCCATCAGTGGGGGGCCGGGACAGGGGTGGACTGAAGCTTTCTTT; CDR3 protein: CAISGGPGQGWTEAFF; CDR3 length: 16; clone size: many; V gene: TRBV10-3; D gene: TRBD1; J gene: TRBJ1-1